Listed below are T cell receptor beta chains from one sample, sequenced in a study of cytomegalovirus exposure and HLA in healthy donors. Libraries were prepared by immunoSEQ multiplex PCR; TCRdb keeps only in-frame clonotypes and omits some of them. The sample comprises under 200,000 clones, 91% of which are singletons, and 3% to 3.5% rests with the top ten. The sequenced sample consisted of PBMCs. The receptors derive from a young woman in good health and CMV-seropositive. Both conserved end residues are part of each CDR3. Fields, in order: clone size, CDR3 length, V gene, D gene, J gene, CDR3 DNA, CDR3 protein. The D gene is left open where the match is weak. Clone sizes are given selectively: once, few, many, or a class where the clone is expanded.

-	15	TRBV5-6	-	TRBJ1-4	TGTGCCAGCAGCTTGGCCGGCAGGGTTGACGAAAAACTGTTTTTT	CASSLAGRVDEKLFF
-	17	TRBV11-1	-	TRBJ2-1	TGTGCCAGCAGCTCCAAAGGGGGAATAGCGACTTACAATGAGCAGTTCTTC	CASSSKGGIATYNEQFF
-	16	TRBV7-9	TRBD1	TRBJ2-1	TGTGCCAGCAGCTTAGCAGGACAGGGGGAATACAATGAGCAGTTCTTC	CASSLAGQGEYNEQFF
-	15	TRBV6-5	TRBD2	TRBJ2-1	TGTGCCAGCAGACCAGCGGGAGGGCCTTACAATGAGCAGTTCTTC	CASRPAGGPYNEQFF
-	17	TRBV11-2	TRBD2	TRBJ2-1	TGTGCCAGCAGCTTAGGGGGGACTAGCGGGAGGTACAATGAGCAGTTCTTC	CASSLGGTSGRYNEQFF
-	15	TRBV6-5	TRBD1	TRBJ1-6	TGTGCCAGCTGCAACCGGGACAGGGGTAATTCACCCCTCCACTTT	CASCNRDRGNSPLHF
-	11	TRBV20-1	-	TRBJ1-4	TGCAGTGCATTTTCGTATGAAAAACTGTTTTTT	CSAFSYEKLFF
-	14	TRBV11-2	TRBD1	TRBJ1-2	TGTGCCAGCAGCTTAGGTCAGGGGGTAGGTGGCTACACCTTC	CASSLGQGVGGYTF
-	15	TRBV2	-	TRBJ2-7	TGTGCCAGCAGTGAAGTCAGACTCGAGCCCTACGAGCAGTACTTC	CASSEVRLEPYEQYF
once	18	TRBV7-9	TRBD2	TRBJ2-1	TGTGCCAGCAGCAATATATCGGGGGTGGGACTAGTGGAAAATGAGCAGTTCTTC	CASSNISGVGLVENEQFF
-	13	TRBV9	TRBD1	TRBJ2-7	TGTGCCAGCAGCAGGGGGCGCGGTTACGAGCAGTACTTC	CASSRGRGYEQYF
-	16	TRBV9	TRBD1	TRBJ1-4	TGTGCCAGCAGCGTAGAGGGCTGGACAGGGAACGAAAAACTGTTTTTT	CASSVEGWTGNEKLFF
-	15	TRBV5-8	TRBD2	TRBJ2-7	TGTGCCAGCAGCTTGGGCACTAGCGGCCGGGACCAGCAGTACTTC	CASSLGTSGRDQQYF
once	15	TRBV18	-	TRBJ2-2	TGTGCCAGCTCACCAGGGGCGACGAACACCGGGGAGCTGTTTTTT	CASSPGATNTGELFF
once	13	TRBV12-5	-	TRBJ2-7	TGTGCTAGTGGTTTACGGGCCGGGGAAGAGCAGTACTTC	CASGLRAGEEQYF
once	15	TRBV5-4	TRBD1	TRBJ2-2	TGTGCCAGCAGCATGACAGGGGCGAACACCGGGGAGCTGTTTTTT	CASSMTGANTGELFF
-	11	TRBV4-1	-	TRBJ2-7	TGCGCCAGCAGCCATACCCGGGAGCAGTACTTC	CASSHTREQYF
once	15	TRBV10-2	-	TRBJ2-7	TGCGCCAGCACCAACGGGGGGTCAGGGGCTCACGAGCAGTACTTC	CASTNGGSGAHEQYF
-	16	TRBV6-5	TRBD2	TRBJ2-2	TGTGCCAGCAGTTCGACTAGCGGGGGGTGGGCCGGGGAGCTGTTTTTT	CASSSTSGGWAGELFF
-	18	TRBV13	TRBD2	TRBJ2-6	TGTGCCAGCAGCTTTCGGGTCCTAGCGGGACCTGGGGCCAACGTCCTGACTTTC	CASSFRVLAGPGANVLTF
-	13	TRBV5-5	TRBD1	TRBJ2-7	TGTGCCAGCAGTCGGGACAGGGGCTACGAGCAGTACTTC	CASSRDRGYEQYF
-	13	TRBV7-8	-	TRBJ2-3	TGTGCCAGCAGCCCTCAGGGCCTTGGTACGCAGTATTTT	CASSPQGLGTQYF
-	14	TRBV27	-	TRBJ2-1	TGTGCCAGCAGGGGGGCCCCGGACCCTACTGAGCAGTTCTTC	CASRGAPDPTEQFF
-	18	TRBV27	TRBD1	TRBJ1-2	TGTGCCAGCAGTCGGCTCGAAGGGACAGGGCCAAGGCCCTATGGCTACACCTTC	CASSRLEGTGPRPYGYTF
-	13	TRBV6-1	-	TRBJ2-5	TGTGCCAGCATCCTAGCAAGGGGGGAGACCCAGTACTTC	CASILARGETQYF
once	13	TRBV6-1	-	TRBJ1-2	TGTGCCAGCTGTAGACAGTCAGGCTATGGCTACACCTTC	CASCRQSGYGYTF
-	14	TRBV28	TRBD2	TRBJ2-7	TGTGCCAGCAGCCCCATAGCGGGAGTGGGAGAGCAGTACTTC	CASSPIAGVGEQYF
few	13	TRBV11-2	-	TRBJ1-3	TGTGCCAGCAGCTTAGGGACAGGAAACACCATATATTTT	CASSLGTGNTIYF
-	19	TRBV7-2	TRBD1	TRBJ2-4	TGTGCCAGCACCTCCCTACCTGGACAGGCGCTGCTAGCCAAAAACATTCAGTACTTC	CASTSLPGQALLAKNIQYF
once	12	TRBV9	-	TRBJ1-2	TGTGCCAGCCAGAGCGACAACTATGGCTACACCTTC	CASQSDNYGYTF
-	17	TRBV4-3	TRBD2	TRBJ2-3	TGCGCCAGCAGCCCCGTCGCGGGCGGGGGAAGGACAGATACGCAGTATTTT	CASSPVAGGGRTDTQYF
-	13	TRBV6-1	-	TRBJ2-1	TGTGCCAGCAGTGAGCACACATACAATGAGCAGTTCTTC	CASSEHTYNEQFF
-	18	TRBV21-1	-	TRBJ2-7	TGTGCCAGCGGCCATCAGCAAAGGGGCGCAGCGGGCTCCTACGAGCAGTACTTC	CASGHQQRGAAGSYEQYF
-	15	TRBV6-4	TRBD2	TRBJ2-3	TGTGCCAGCAGTGCCGACACTAGCGGGGTAAATACGCAGTATTTT	CASSADTSGVNTQYF
-	18	TRBV7-9	TRBD2	TRBJ2-3	TGTGCCAGCAGCTCCAAAGGGGGGGGACTAGCACCGTCGGATACGCAGTATTTT	CASSSKGGGLAPSDTQYF
-	15	TRBV4-2	-	TRBJ2-1	TGTGCCAGCAGCCAAGATGTGGGAGAGGGCAATGAGCAGTTCTTC	CASSQDVGEGNEQFF
-	18	TRBV18	TRBD1	TRBJ1-6	TGTGCCAGCTCACCATTTCCGGAACGGACAGGGTATAATTCACCCCTCCACTTT	CASSPFPERTGYNSPLHF
-	20	TRBV19	TRBD1	TRBJ1-2	TGTGCCAGTAGTCACCCGGGACAGGGGACCTCTGCCGGACCTGTCTATGGCTACACCTTC	CASSHPGQGTSAGPVYGYTF
-	12	TRBV6-6	-	TRBJ1-2	TGTGCCAGCAGTTTAGAGGGCAGGGGCTACACCTTC	CASSLEGRGYTF
-	17	TRBV2	TRBD2	TRBJ2-1	TGTGCCAGCAAACGACTAGCGGGGTTAGGCTCCTACAATGAGCAGTTCTTC	CASKRLAGLGSYNEQFF
-	16	TRBV29-1	TRBD1	TRBJ1-1	TGCAGCATCAAGGGGGGTTGGGACAGGGCGAACACTGAAGCTTTCTTT	CSIKGGWDRANTEAFF
-	16	TRBV6-6	-	TRBJ2-1	TGTGCCAGCAGTTACTGGAGGGGGGGGGATTACAATGAGCAGTTCTTC	CASSYWRGGDYNEQFF
once	13	TRBV7-9	TRBD2	TRBJ2-7	TGTGCCAGCAGACGACTAGCGGGTGGCGAGCAGTACTTC	CASRRLAGGEQYF